This TCR beta chain was obtained from a study of metastatic and nonmetastatic thyroid tumors. In the study overall: The study looked at repertoires side by side in blood and in tumor or nodule tissue from malignant and benign thyroid patients. Study-wide findings and caveats: In blood and tumor, TCR beta diversity was reportedly significantly higher in malignant thyroid tumors than in benign nodules.

Every patient underwent thyroid surgery untreated. Authors' methods: Between-group CDR3 differences, defined by clinicopathological status, yielded a distant-metastasis classifier for papillary thyroid cancer. MiXCR reprocessed the PCR reads for TCRdb. The V and J calls and clone size come from TCRdb's table, not from the authors' own analysis. The top ten clones hold about a sixth of a sample with about 39,000 clones, roughly 19% of them seen once. Comment on this clone: Its antigen is currently unknown.

The sample taken for sequencing was blood. This sequence was found in a female donor with papillary thyroid cancer or a benign thyroid nodule (not recorded which). Some clones in this sample may be carry-over from other donors' samples.

CDR3 sequence (DNA): TGTGCCAGCAGCCAGGGGACTAGCTTTGAGCAGTACTTC. This encodes CASSQGTSFEQYF. The chain recombines TRBV11-2 with TRBJ2-7, with TRBD2 identical over 9 bases. V shed 5 bases and J 7 bases; nucleotides not matched to a gene: 6. Looked up from germline, CDR1 is SGHAT and CDR2 is FQNNGV. CDR3 size: 13 residues.